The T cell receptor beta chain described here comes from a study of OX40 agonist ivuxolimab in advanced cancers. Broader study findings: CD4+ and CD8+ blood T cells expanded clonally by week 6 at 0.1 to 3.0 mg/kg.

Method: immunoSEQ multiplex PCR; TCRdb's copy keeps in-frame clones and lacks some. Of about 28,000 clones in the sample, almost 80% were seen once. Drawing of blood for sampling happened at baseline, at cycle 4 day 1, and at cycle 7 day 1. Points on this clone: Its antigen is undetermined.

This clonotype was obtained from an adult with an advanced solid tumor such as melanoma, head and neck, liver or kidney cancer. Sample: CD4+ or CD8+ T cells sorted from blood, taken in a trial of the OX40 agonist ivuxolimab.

The CDR3, as DNA: TGTGCCAGCAGCCAAGGGGGACAGGGGGAGAGGTATGGCTACACCTTC. Translated, it gives CASSQGGQGERYGYTF. This chain joins TRBV4-2 and TRBJ1-2, with 11 bases matching TRBD1. The V gene's germline CDR1 is LGHNA and CDR2 YNFKEQ. The CDR3 contains 16 residues. J lost 5 bases, V lost 1 base, and 6 bases had no gene match.